This T cell receptor (beta chain) was observed in a study of radiotherapy plus CTLA-4 blockade in lung cancer. V gave up 3 bases and J gave up 3 bases, with 14 bases separating them. The V gene's germline CDR1 is LNHDA and CDR2 SQIVND (reference sequence). This CDR3 comprises 15 residues. The assay was immunoSEQ multiplex PCR, and TCRdb's table has in-frame clones only and misses some. The table records around 38,000 clones, about 86% of them present only once. The rearrangement links TRBV19 to TRBJ1-1, with D unresolved. The source material was peripheral blood, sampled from a patient treated with radiotherapy plus ipilimumab. The source of this sequence is a human donor with non-small cell lung cancer whose response to radiotherapy plus ipilimumab could not be evaluated. CDR3 nucleotide sequence: TGTGCCAGTAGTATCTCGGCAGGTTGGGACACTGAAGCTTTCTTT. It encodes CASSISAGWDTEAFF.